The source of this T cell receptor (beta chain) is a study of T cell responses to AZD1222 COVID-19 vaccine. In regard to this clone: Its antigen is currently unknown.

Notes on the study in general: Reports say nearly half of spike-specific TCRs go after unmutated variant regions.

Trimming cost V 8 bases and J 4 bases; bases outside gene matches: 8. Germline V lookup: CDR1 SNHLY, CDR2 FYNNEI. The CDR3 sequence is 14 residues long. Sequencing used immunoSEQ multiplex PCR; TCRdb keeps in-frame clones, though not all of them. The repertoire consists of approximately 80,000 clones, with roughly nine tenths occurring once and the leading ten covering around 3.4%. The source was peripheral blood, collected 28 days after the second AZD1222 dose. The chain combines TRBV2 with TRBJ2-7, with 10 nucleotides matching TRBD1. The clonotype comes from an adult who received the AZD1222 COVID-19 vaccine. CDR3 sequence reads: CASSQDRGIYEQYF. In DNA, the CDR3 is TGTGCCAGCTCACAGGACAGGGGGATTTACGAGCAGTACTTC.